Each of the 19 T cell receptor beta chains below was sequenced from the same sample in a study of human T cells and chemical hapten exposure. The sample's time point: pre-sensitization, week 0. Stated treatment: therapeutic diphenylcyclopropenone sensitization with weekly scalp DPC. TCRdb redid the calling of the RACE reads with MiXCR, one entry per CDR3 protein. In the table there are around 42,000 distinct CDR3 sequences, 9.5% to 15% of which are singletons. This sample comprised whole blood, obtained in connection with sensitization to the hapten diphenylcyclopropenone (DPC). These receptors originate from a woman in her twenties or thirties with alopecia areata. Some clones in this sample may be carry-over from other donors' samples.

This chain links TRBV18 with TRBJ2-5, with D tentatively TRBD2 (6 bases). Germline CDR1 reads KGHSH; CDR2 reads LQKENI. V gave up 3 bases and J gave up 5 bases, with 13 bases separating them. The CDR3 loop spans 14 amino acids. Written as DNA, the CDR3 is TGTGCCAGCTCACCTAGCGCGGCGGGGGAGACCCAGTACTTC. This gives the protein CASSPSAAGETQYF.

The chain joins TRBV20-1 to TRBJ2-2; D is ambiguous. V was pared by 4 bases and J by 4 bases, with 7 bases between. The CDR3 extends over 12 amino acids. Germline V gene data show CDR1 as DFQATT and CDR2 as SNEGSKA (reference sequence). The CDR3 reads CSANRGTGELFF. Written as DNA, the CDR3 is TGCAGTGCTAATCGAGGCACCGGGGAGCTGTTTTTT.

In its sample, this clonotype was seen many times. The genes are TRBV4-3 and TRBJ2-7; D is possibly TRBD2 (5 bases). The CDR3 length is 15 residues. Trimming pared 0 bases from V and 2 bases from J, leaving 11 bases between. Per germline, CDR1 LGHNA and CDR2 YSLEER. CDR3 in DNA: TGCGCCAGCAGCCAAGACAGCGGTCCTACCTACGAGCAGTACTTC. It codes for CASSQDSGPTYEQYF.

This clonotype was seen many times. The V call is TRBV3-1, the J call TRBJ2-5, with 15 bases aligning to TRBD2. V lost 4 bases, J lost 5 bases, and 14 bases stayed unmatched. Germline V gene data show CDR1 as LGHDT and CDR2 as YNNKEL (reference sequence). The CDR3 length is 19 residues. As DNA, the CDR3 is TGTGCCAGCAGCCTCGGACTAGCGGGAGGGCCGTTTTCCCTGGAGACCCAGTACTTC. Its translation: CASSLGLAGGPFSLETQYF.

This clonotype was counted many times. This chain joins TRBV7-2 and TRBJ1-1; no clear D. The ends were cut back, 6 bases at V and 6 bases at J, with 14 bases in the middle. This CDR3 contains 13 residues. Per germline, CDR1 SGHTA and CDR2 FQGNSA. CDR3 sequence reads: CASRPSQAAEAFF. The CDR3 coding sequence is TGTGCCAGCAGACCCAGTCAGGCGGCTGAAGCTTTCTTT.

This clonotype was observed at least ten times. The gene calls are TRBV28 and TRBJ2-3; 7 positions agree with TRBD2. The V gene end was trimmed by 2 bases and the J gene end by 2 bases; junction bases not matched to a gene: 4. The germline CDR1 and CDR2 sequences are MDHEN and SYDVKM. This CDR3 is built from 15 residues. The CDR3, as DNA: TGTGCCAGCAGTTTAGCGGGAGCCTCCACAGATACGCAGTATTTT. This gives the protein CASSLAGASTDTQYF.

The chain couples TRBV20-1 to TRBJ1-2, with TRBD1 identical over 7 bases. Germline CDR1 is DFQATT and CDR2 is SNEGSKA (reference sequence). The CDR3 loop spans 14 amino acids. Trimming removed 4 bases from V and 1 base from J; junction bases left unmatched: 6. CDR3 loop: CSAKSRGRNYGYTF. CDR3 DNA sequence: TGCAGTGCTAAAAGTAGGGGGCGTAACTATGGCTACACCTTC.

The rearrangement joins TRBV5-1 to TRBJ2-3; 7 bases are a match to TRBD2. Unmatched junction bases numbered 9, after V lost 3 bases and J lost 2 bases. CDR3 length: 16 residues. The germline gives CDR1 SGHRS, CDR2 YFSETQ. The CDR3 here is CASSSGLGFYTDTQYF. DNA of the CDR3: TGCGCCAGCAGCTCCGGACTAGGTTTCTACACAGATACGCAGTATTTT.

This clonotype was counted only a few times. The CDR3 DNA reads TGCGCCAGCAGTGAGGCCGGGGCCAACGTCCTGACTTTC. Its protein is CASSEAGANVLTF. This rearrangement joins TRBV10-2 to TRBJ2-6; D ambiguous. The V end lost 2 bases, the J end lost 4 bases, and 3 bases lay between the germline ends. The germline V gene has CDR1 WSHSY and CDR2 SAAADI. This CDR3 comprises 13 residues.

This clonotype was counted many times. The CDR3 DNA reads as TGTGCCAGCAGCTTTCCTAGCGGGAGCCACGAGCAGTACTTC. Protein sequence: CASSFPSGSHEQYF. The rearrangement links TRBV11-2 to TRBJ2-7; 10 bases are a match to TRBD2. Germline V CDR1 and CDR2: SGHAT, FQNNGV. There are 14 residues in the CDR3. The J segment lost 5 bases and the V segment lost 3 bases, leaving 4 bases of the junction unmatched.

This clonotype was seen a handful of times. J is TRBJ1-3 and V is TRBV29-1; D possibly corresponds to TRBD1 (6 bases). V was cut by 7 bases and J by 2 bases, with 12 bases left in between. Germline CDR1 and CDR2: SQVTM and ANQGSEA. This CDR3 is 13 amino acids long. The DNA for the CDR3 is TGCAGCGCGATACAGGGCGCTGGAAACACCATATATTTT. Translation gives CSAIQGAGNTIYF. Based on the CDR3 plus reference TRBV29-1 and TRBJ1-3, the full variable domain is SAVISQKPSRDICQRGTSLTIQCQVDSQVTMMFWYRQQPGQSLTLIATANQGSEATYESGFVIDKFPISRPNLTFSTLTVSNMSPEDSSIYLCSAIQGAGNTIYFGEGSWLTVV.

V is TRBV18 and J is TRBJ1-2; TRBD1 matches 9 bases. With 4 bases clipped from V and 8 bases from J, the junction kept 8 bases outside the gene matches. The CDR3 is 14 amino acids. CDR1 is KGHSH, CDR2 LQKENI, per germline. The CDR3, as DNA: TGTGCCAGCTCACAGGGACAGGGAGAAGCAGGCTACACCTTC. This translates into CASSQGQGEAGYTF.

This clonotype has at least ten counts. This chain links TRBV4-3 with TRBJ2-3; no clear D gene. In germline, CDR1 is LGHNA, CDR2 YSLEER. There are 14 residues in the CDR3. Trimming removed 0 bases at V and 1 base at J, with 5 bases between. The CDR3 sequence is CASSQDLRTDTQYF. The CDR3 DNA follows: TGCGCCAGCAGCCAAGATCTCCGCACAGATACGCAGTATTTT.

This clonotype was seen many times. This chain links TRBV20-1 with TRBJ2-3; 9 positions agree with TRBD1. CDR1 and CDR2 from the germline V gene are DFQATT and SNEGSKA (reference sequence). The CDR3 sequence is 13 residues long. Trimming removed 6 bases from V and 5 bases from J; junction bases left unmatched: 6. This CDR3 reads CSATGTGIDTQYF. The DNA of the CDR3 is TGCAGTGCCACCGGGACAGGGATAGATACGCAGTATTTT.

This clonotype turned up a few times. The chain combines TRBV6-6 with TRBJ2-7, with 8 nucleotides matching TRBD1. The V gene end was trimmed by 7 bases and the J gene end by 1 base; junction bases not matched to a gene: 3. This CDR3 has 13 residues. The V gene's germline CDR1 is MNHNY and CDR2 SVGAGI (reference sequence). The CDR3 DNA reads TGTGCCAGCAAAACAGGGGGTTCCTACGAGCAGTACTTC. The encoded protein is CASKTGGSYEQYF.

Only a few counts were recorded for this clonotype. V gene TRBV12-3 or TRBV12-4 combines with J gene TRBJ1-2, with D possibly TRBD1 on 5 matching bases. V gave up 6 bases and J gave up 2 bases, with 10 bases separating them. This CDR3 comprises 13 residues. Here the CDR3 reads CASRRQINYGYTF. DNA for the CDR3: TGTGCCAGCAGACGACAGATCAACTATGGCTACACCTTC.

This clonotype came up a few times. The chain couples TRBV7-6 to TRBJ1-3; 7 bases agree with TRBD1. CDR1 and CDR2 (germline): SGHVS, FNYEAQ. The CDR3 consists of 14 residues. V was clipped by 5 bases and J by 2 bases; unmatched bases: 3. CDR3 protein: CASSDRATGNTIYF. The DNA of the CDR3 is TGTGCCAGCAGCGACAGGGCCACTGGAAACACCATATATTTT.

The rearrangement links TRBV7-9 to TRBJ2-1, with a possible D match to TRBD1 (6 bases). Germline V gene sequence: CDR1 SEHNR, CDR2 FQNEAQ (reference sequence). Trimming took off 6 bases at V and 8 bases at J, with 20 bases between the two ends. The CDR3 runs 15 residues. CDR3 DNA sequence: TGTGCCAGCAGACCTACAGGGTATTTGCCCTATGAGCAGTTCTTC. Translating gives CASRPTGYLPYEQFF.

This clonotype was counted ten times or more. This chain connects TRBV5-8 to TRBJ2-1; the D gene is possibly TRBD2 (7 bases). CDR1 SGHTS and CDR2 YDEGEE come from the germline V gene. The CDR3 has 12 residues. Trimming took off 9 bases at V and 12 bases at J, with 19 bases between the two ends. CDR3 nucleotide sequence: TGTGCCACCGAATCGGGGGGCAGAGGGCAGTTCTTC. Translated: CATESGGRGQFF. Looking up the rest from reference TRBV5-8 and TRBJ2-1 gives the full variable domain: EAGVTQSPTHLIKTRGQQATLRCSPISGHTSVYWYQQALGLGLQFLLWYDEGEERNRGNFPPRFSGRQFPNYSSELNVNALELEDSALYLCATESGGRGQFFGPGTRLTVL.